The 23 T cell receptor delta chains below were found in one sample sequenced in a study of gamma-delta T cells after stem cell transplantation. TCRdb applied CATT to the RT-PCR reads for clone calling. Among 2,500 to 3,000 delta-chain clones listed, 8.8% were seen once. The sequencing input was gamma-delta T cells. These receptors all stem from a human donor. It is not recorded whose cells these are; they may come from a transplant donor.

A note on this clone: This likely reflects a read error, since a far larger clone is one base away. The sample carries other DNA sequences with the same CDR3. This chain uses TRDV2 with TRDJ2; 9 nucleotides align to TRDD3. The CDR3 has 15 residues. Germline V gene sequence: CDR1 GEAIGNYY, CDR2 EKD. CDR3: CACDVLGDLTAQLFF. CDR3 nucleotides: TGCGCCTGTGACGTACTGGGGGATTTGACAGCACAACTCTTCTTT.

As concerns this clone: With a much larger clone just one base away, this may be a read error. Other nucleotide sequences in the sample specify the same CDR3. The chain links TRDV1 to TRDJ1, with 10 bases aligning to TRDD3. V lost 0 bases, J lost 0 bases, and 25 bases stayed unmatched. The CDR3 sequence is 24 residues long. Germline V gene data show CDR1 as TSWWSYY and CDR2 as QGS. This CDR3 reads CALGELSSSGDKLGDTSYTDKLIF. The CDR3 bases are TGTGCTCTTGGGGAACTATCCTCTTCGGGTGATAAGTTGGGGGATACATCTTACACCGATAAACTCATCTTT.

The chain couples TRDV1 to TRDJ1; 9 bases match TRDD2. Per germline, CDR1 TSWWSYY and CDR2 QGS. V shed 8 bases, J shed 8 bases, and the junction held 24 bases outside the gene matches. The CDR3 loop spans 18 amino acids. The CDR3 DNA is TGTGCTCTTTGGGGCCTTCCTACAGCTTTGGAGGGTGGGGGAAAACTCATCTTT. This codes for CALWGLPTALEGGGKLIF.

In its sample, this clone is medium-sized. V usage is TRDV1 and J usage is TRDJ1; TRDD3 matches 8 bases. V was pared by 3 bases and J by 0 bases, with 6 bases of the junction left unmatched. The CDR3 totals 16 residues. The V gene's germline CDR1 is TSWWSYY and CDR2 QGS. CDR3 in amino acids: CALGDPYWGYTDKLIF. DNA of the CDR3: TGTGCTCTTGGGGATCCATACTGGGGGTACACCGATAAACTCATCTTT.

This clone has more than one count but fewer than ten. A far larger clone is a single base away, which makes a read error likely. This sample includes further DNA sequences coding for the same CDR3. The chain combines TRDV2 with TRDJ3, with 11 bases that match TRDD3. CDR1 and CDR2 (germline): GEAIGNYY, EKD. The CDR3 totals 19 residues. The CDR3 sequence: CACDTVLGDSSWDTRQMFF. Written as DNA, the CDR3 is TGTGCCTGTGACACCGTACTGGGGGATAGCTCCTGGGACACCCGACAAATGTTTTTC.

This clone appeared a few times. The protein given by TCRdb reflects a much larger clone and differs at residue 15 from this DNA's translation, likely from a read error; the protein shown is the DNA's translation. The chain carries TRDV2 and TRDJ3, with 8 bases aligning to TRDD3. Germline V gene lookup returns CDR1 GEAIGNYY and CDR2 EKD. This CDR3 region has 17 residues. This chain's CDR3 is CACEEWGIPWDTRQVFF. In DNA form, the CDR3 reads TGTGCCTGTGAAGAGTGGGGGATCCCCTGGGACACCCGACAGGTGTTTTTC.

This clone was counted between two and nine times. V usage is TRDV1 and J usage is TRDJ1, with TRDD3 matching 13 bases. The CDR3 covers 19 residues. The germline V gene encodes CDR1 TSWWSYY and CDR2 QGS. J gave up 3 bases and V 2 bases, and 12 bases lay outside the gene matches. CDR3 region: CALGESPRYWGIRSDKLIF. Written as DNA, the CDR3 is TGTGCTCTTGGGGAAAGCCCCAGATACTGGGGGATACGTTCCGATAAACTCATCTTT.

To note about this clone: This likely stems from a read error, as it lies one base from a far larger clone. The chain combines TRDV2 with TRDJ3; 8 bases match TRDD3. V shed 1 base and J 0 bases; nucleotides not matched to a gene: 13. Germline CDR1 reads GEAIGNYY; CDR2 reads EKD. The CDR3 has 21 residues. The CDR3 sequence is CACDTRCRDTVASWDTRQMFF. Written as DNA, the CDR3 is TGTGCCTGTGACACGAGGTGCCGGGATACGGTAGCCTCCTGGGACACCCGACAGATGTTTTTC.

With regard to this clone: This likely traces to a read error, being one base from a far larger clone. The chain is built from TRDV2 and TRDJ1, with 13 bases identical to TRDD3. Unmatched junction bases numbered 30, after V lost 2 bases and J lost 4 bases. The CDR3 is 24 residues long. Germline V gene lookup returns CDR1 GEAIGNYY and CDR2 EKD. This chain's CDR3 is CACDITVYWGIREPHSHLIDKLIF. CDR3 bases: TGTGCCTGTGACATTACTGTCTACTGGGGGATACGCGAGCCGCACTCCCACCTTATCGATAAACTCATCTTT.

Of note for this clone: Compared with germline, one end of the junction differs, possibly owing to a read error. The CDR3: CARDTLGVPSWDTRQMFF. The CDR3 DNA is TGTGCCCGTGACACCTTGGGGGTCCCCTCCTGGGACACCCGACAGATGTTTTTC. The chain combines TRDV2 with TRDJ3; TRDD3 is a possible D gene (6 bases). Germline V gene sequence: CDR1 GEAIGNYY, CDR2 EKD. This CDR3 spans 18 amino acids.

A note on this clone: The likely explanation is a read error, given a far larger clone one base away. The rearrangement uses TRDV2 and TRDJ2, with 12 bases aligning to TRDD3. The CDR3 sequence is 21 residues long. Germline V CDR1 and CDR2: GEAIGNYY, EKD. CDR3 sequence: CACDTLVLGDTQGSLAAQLFF. As DNA, the CDR3 is TGTGCCTGTGACACCCTCGTACTGGGGGATACCCAAGGGTCTTTGGCAGCACAACTCTTCTTT.

As to this clone: This could be a read error, since a much larger clone is one nucleotide away. The CDR3 here is CALGEPWLGGWDGGRYTDKPIF. The CDR3 nucleotides are TGTGCTCTTGGGGAACCGTGGCTGGGGGGATGGGACGGAGGAAGGTACACCGATAAACCCATCTTT. The J gene is TRDJ1, the V gene TRDV1; 7 bases align to TRDD3. From germline, CDR1 is TSWWSYY and CDR2 QGS. There are 22 residues in the CDR3.

This clone is judged medium-sized. Here the CDR3 reads CALGVTGSSRWTDKLIF. CDR3 DNA: TGTGCTCTTGGGGTGACGGGGTCCTCTCGGTGGACCGATAAACTCATCTTT. This rearrangement joins TRDV1 to TRDJ1; D ambiguous. Trimming stripped 4 bases from V and 2 bases from J, with 20 bases between. The CDR3 spans 17 residues. From germline, CDR1 is TSWWSYY and CDR2 QGS.

With regard to this clone: A far larger clone is one base from this, pointing to a likely read error. The chain joins TRDV2 to TRDJ3; TRDD3 matches at 13 bases. Germline lookup yields CDR1 GEAIGNYY and CDR2 EKD. The CDR3 is 21 amino acids. The CDR3 sequence: CACDHVLGDTQGSWDTRQLFF. The CDR3 DNA follows: TGTGCCTGTGACCACGTACTGGGGGATACGCAAGGCTCCTGGGACACCCGACAGCTGTTTTTC.

Details on this clone: This could be a read error, since a much larger clone is one nucleotide away. Other DNA variants within this sample encode the same CDR3. This sequence joins TRDV1 and TRDJ2; D may be TRDD2 or TRDD3 (9 bases each). CDR3 size: 23 residues. The germline CDR1 and CDR2 sequences are TSWWSYY and QGS. The CDR3 sequence: CALGAPKPPFLRLLLGDAAQLFF. CDR3 in DNA: TGTGCTCTTGGGGCTCCTAAACCTCCCTTCCTACGTCTCCTACTGGGGGACGCAGCACAACTCTTCTTC.

In its sample, this clone is medium-sized (0.01 to 0.1%). The chain has TRDV1 and TRDJ1; D might be TRDD2 or TRDD3, each matching 5 bases. The ends were cut back, 0 bases at V and 0 bases at J, with 23 bases in the middle. CDR1 and CDR2 (germline): TSWWSYY, QGS. The CDR3 spans 20 residues. CDR3 bases: TGTGCTCTTGGGGAACTCCCTACGTATATGGGGAAAGGGTACACCGATAAACTCATCTTT. Translating it yields CALGELPTYMGKGYTDKLIF.

On this clone: Only one base separates this from a far larger clonotype, so it likely reflects a read error. Other nucleotide sequences from this sample produce the same CDR3. This chain uses TRDV2 with TRDJ1, with no clear D. Germline CDR1 reads GEAIGNYY; CDR2 reads EKD. This CDR3 has 18 residues. CDR3 sequence (DNA): TGTGCCTGCGACACACCCCCTCGACCGACCCCTTACACCGATAAACTCATCTTT. This translates into CACDTPPRPTPYTDKLIF.

This clone is classed as medium-sized. J is TRDJ1 and V is TRDV1, with 11 nucleotides matching TRDD3. CDR1 TSWWSYY and CDR2 QGS come from the germline V gene. The CDR3 is 25 residues long. Trimming cost V 0 bases and J 0 bases; bases outside gene matches: 27. CDR3 sequence reads: CALGELAYSYLPRVGDTPYTDKLIF. The CDR3 coding sequence is TGTGCTCTTGGGGAACTAGCTTATTCCTACCTACCCCGAGTGGGGGATACGCCGTACACCGATAAACTCATCTTT.

With respect to this clone: This is likely an artifact of a read error, given a far larger clone one base away. Other DNA sequences in the same sample also yield this CDR3. The chain carries TRDV2 and TRDJ1; 10 positions match TRDD3. This CDR3 is built from 14 residues. The germline gives CDR1 GEAIGNYY, CDR2 EKD. After removal of 5 bases from V and 2 bases from J, the junction contained 4 bases not matched to a gene. The CDR3, as DNA: TGTGCCTGTGGCATACTGGGGGATACCGATAAACTCATCTTT. Translation gives CACGILGDTDKLIF.

This clone appeared a few times. Being one base from a much bigger clone, this may be a read error. Within the sample, other DNA sequences also encode this same CDR3. The V gene is TRDV2, the J gene TRDJ1; D gene uncertain. This CDR3 has 12 residues. Germline CDR1 is GEAIGNYY and CDR2 is EKD. The CDR3 sequence is CACEALTDKPIF. For the CDR3, the DNA is TGTGCCTGTGAAGCCCTCACCGATAAACCCATCTTT.

The rearrangement links TRDV2 to TRDJ1; 13 positions agree with TRDD3. The CDR3 totals 15 residues. Unmatched junction bases numbered 2, after V lost 0 bases and J lost 5 bases. The germline V gene has CDR1 GEAIGNYY and CDR2 EKD. The CDR3 region has the DNA TGTGCCTGTGACACCGAACTGGGGGATACGGATAAACTCATCTTT. Protein: CACDTELGDTDKLIF.

This clone has a handful of counts. V is TRDV2 and J is TRDJ2; 11 bases are a match to TRDD3. V was pared by 3 bases and J by 5 bases, with 1 base of the junction left unmatched. Germline CDR1 is GEAIGNYY and CDR2 is EKD. The CDR3 is 14 amino acids. Here the CDR3 reads CACDAGGYTAQLFF. The CDR3 DNA reads TGTGCCTGTGACGCTGGGGGATACACAGCACAACTCTTCTTT.

A remark on this clone: TCRdb records a much larger clone's protein for this DNA, with a difference at residue 3 that likely arises from a read error; the protein given is the translation of the DNA. This chain links TRDV2 with TRDJ2; 8 nucleotides line up with TRDD3. The CDR3 is made up of 14 amino acids. Per germline, CDR1 GEAIGNYY and CDR2 EKD. CDR3: CARDTWGMTAQLFF. The CDR3 region has the DNA TGTGCCCGTGACACCTGGGGGATGACAGCACAACTCTTCTTT.